The 8 T cell receptor beta chains listed next were all sequenced from one sample in a study of tumor-infiltrating lymphocytes in primary liver carcinoma. Total RNA and DNA came together from around 18-30 mg of bulk tissue without cell sorting. TCR beta cDNA came from about 0.55 ug total RNA, primed with a constant-region primer. Library construction for TCR beta comprised three nested multiplex PCR rounds performed with slightly modified ARM-PCR. TRBV1-TRBV30 forward primers and a C-beta reverse primer were used in the first two PCR rounds, which each ran for ten to eleven cycles. TCRdb used MiXCR to reprocess the multiplex PCR reads, holding one entry per CDR3 protein. Among 84,000 or so distinct CDR3 sequences listed, around 70% were seen once. The sequencing sample was made of liver tumor tissue from sampling region 1. Documented subset: tumor region T1, superior pole. The receptors derive from a middle-aged man with primary liver carcinoma and hepatitis B virus infection.

This clonotype appeared a single time. One end of the junction does not line up with germline, which may come from a read error. J is TRBJ1-6 and V is TRBV12-3 or TRBV12-4; 7 bases agree with TRBD1. The CDR3 totals 15 residues. CDR3 DNA sequence: TGTGCCAGCAGACTCGACAGGGCCTACAATTCACCCCTCTACTTT. Protein sequence: CASRLDRAYNSPLYF.

The CDR3 loop is CSVDPTGTKDTQYF. As DNA, the CDR3 is TGCAGCGTTGACCCTACAGGGACCAAAGATACGCAGTATTTT. The rearrangement joins TRBV29-1 to TRBJ2-3; a possible D gene is TRBD1 (6 bases). Germline CDR1 and CDR2: SQVTM and ANQGSEA. CDR3 length: 14 amino acids. Trimming left V 3 bases short and J 5 bases short, with 15 bases between.

About this clonotype itself: The junction does not match germline at one end; this may be a read error. The J gene is TRBJ1-2, the V gene TRBV12-3 or TRBV12-4; D call uncertain. CDR3 length equals 12 residues. CDR3 residues: CASSFNNYGYIF. In DNA, the CDR3 is TGTGCTAGCAGTTTCAACAACTATGGCTACATCTTC.

Comment on this clonotype: A much larger clone differs by one base, so this may be a read error. The gene calls are TRBV25-1 and TRBJ2-3; D is undetermined. There are 12 residues in the CDR3. Germline assignment: CDR1 MGHDK and CDR2 SYGVNS. The CDR3 spells CPSSTYSGAQYF. The CDR3 DNA reads TGTCCCAGCAGTACCTACTCCGGAGCGCAGTATTTT.

Comment on this clonotype: The conserved phenylalanine or tryptophan normally closing the CDR3 is absent here, so this likely arose from a read error. The rearrangement links TRBV11-2 to TRBJ2-3; perhaps TRBD2 as D (6 bases). This CDR3 contains 17 residues. Germline-derived CDR1 and CDR2 are SGHAT and FQNNGV. Trimming removed 1 base at V and 5 bases at J, with 19 bases between. The CDR3: CASSLVGAGSSGDTQYL. Written as DNA, the CDR3 is TGTGCCAGCAGCTTAGTCGGCGCGGGGTCGAGTGGAGATACGCAGTATTTA.

This clonotype was recorded once. The chain uses TRBV7-8 and TRBJ2-1; unclear D gene. The CDR3 contains 12 residues. Deletions cut 5 bases from V and 10 bases from J, with 12 bases between. The germline V gene has CDR1 SGHVS and CDR2 FQNEAQ. This CDR3 is CASSPSTWEQFF. Written as DNA, the CDR3 is TGTGCCAGCAGCCCCTCAACATGGGAGCAGTTCTTC.

A note on this clonotype: A read error may produce the germline difference seen at one junction end. The chain joins TRBV6-6 to TRBJ2-5, with 7 bases aligning to TRBD2. From germline, CDR1 is MNHNY and CDR2 SVGAGI (reference sequence). The CDR3 spans 15 residues. Written as DNA, the CDR3 is TGTGCCAGCAAAGAAGGGAGCGGGGCAGGAGAGACCGAGTACTTC. Its translation: CASKEGSGAGETEYF.

This clonotype has at least ten counts. The rearrangement joins TRBV12-3 or TRBV12-4 to TRBJ1-6; D not certain. Trimming removed 7 bases from V and 10 bases from J, with 14 bases in between. This CDR3 is 13 amino acids long. The CDR3 DNA follows: TGTGCCAGCACCCTCAACGGGGTCTCACCCCTCCACTTT. Protein sequence: CASTLNGVSPLHF.